Presented here are 18 T cell receptor beta chains from one specimen sequenced in a study of T cell responses to AZD1222 COVID-19 vaccine (dated by TCRdb to the early 2020s). What the time point label conveys for this sample: about 28 days (+/-7) after the second vaccine dose. The library was made by the immunoSEQ multiplex PCR assay. In TCRdb, the immuneACCESS table is reduced to in-frame sequences with V and J assigned. These tables do not hold every clone; where another copy was compared, an unresolved V gene accounts for under half, and the others remain unexplained. The sample records some 120,000 clones, over 75% of which are singletons. The ten largest account for about 6% of the sample. Sequenced material: peripheral blood, taken 28 days after the second AZD1222 dose. Receptors originate from an adult who received the AZD1222 COVID-19 vaccine.

The genes are TRBV28 and TRBJ1-5, with D unresolved. V dropped 6 bases and J dropped 2 bases, with 8 bases sitting between them. CDR3 length: 13 amino acids. Germline V gene data show CDR1 as MDHEN and CDR2 as SYDVKM. Written as DNA, the CDR3 is TGTGCCAGCAGCGAGGGTCGCAATCAGCCCCAGCATTTT. Amino acid sequence: CASSEGRNQPQHF.

The chain has TRBV2 and TRBJ2-2; D remains ambiguous. Germline V gene data show CDR1 as SNHLY and CDR2 as FYNNEI. The CDR3 is 15 amino acids. Trimming stripped 2 bases from V and 4 bases from J, with 11 bases between. CDR3 in DNA: TGTGCCAGCAGTGAATCGGCGGCGATCACCGGGGAGCTGTTTTTT. Protein: CASSESAAITGELFF.

This sequence joins TRBV19 and TRBJ1-4; D remains unclear. Trimming pared 4 bases from V and 7 bases from J, leaving 16 bases between. The V gene's germline CDR1 is LNHDA and CDR2 SQIVND (reference sequence). This CDR3 comprises 15 residues. The CDR3 DNA sequence: TGTGCCAGTAGTAGAGGGAGTCAACGAGGTGAAAAACTGTTTTTT. Amino acid sequence: CASSRGSQRGEKLFF.

V is TRBV28 and J is TRBJ1-6; TRBD1 might be the D (5 bases). Germline CDR1 MDHEN, CDR2 SYDVKM. The CDR3 runs 15 residues. Between the trimmed V and J ends, which lost 3 bases and 4 bases, there was a span of 10 bases. CDR3 nucleotides: TGTGCCAGCAGTTTGCGGGGCTGGTATAATTCACCCCTCCACTTT. Protein sequence: CASSLRGWYNSPLHF.

This clone has only one observation. This chain links TRBV10-3 with TRBJ2-7; possible D gene TRBD2, 6 bases. The CDR3 contains 16 residues. CDR1 is ENHRY, CDR2 SYGVKD, per germline. V gave up 0 bases and J gave up 0 bases, with 12 bases separating them. CDR3 nucleotide sequence: TGTGCCATCAGTGAGTCAGGCGGGGTCCGCTCCTACGAGCAGTACTTC. Protein: CAISESGGVRSYEQYF.

The chain links TRBV5-1 to TRBJ1-2; TRBD1 aligns across 8 bases. This CDR3 spans 15 amino acids. With V trimmed by 5 bases and J by 4 bases, 10 bases remained unmatched. Germline V lookup: CDR1 SGHRS, CDR2 YFSETQ. CDR3: CASSWGDRTFYGYTF. The DNA of the CDR3 is TGCGCCAGCAGTTGGGGGGACAGGACTTTCTATGGCTACACCTTC. The variable domain in full, completed from reference TRBV5-1 and TRBJ1-2, reads KAGVTQTPRYLIKTRGQQVTLSCSPISGHRSVSWYQQTPGQGLQFLFEYFSETQRNKGNFPGRFSGRQFSNSRSEMNVSTLELGDSALYLCASSWGDRTFYGYTFGSGTRLTVV.

The chain recombines TRBV4-1 with TRBJ1-4; tentative D call: TRBD1 (5 bases). This CDR3 spans 14 amino acids. V dropped 6 bases and J dropped 8 bases, with 16 bases sitting between them. Germline V gives CDR1 MGHRA, CDR2 YSYEKL. In nucleotides, the CDR3 is TGCGCCAGCAGTACCGGGACGGCGGGGGAAAAACTGTTTTTT. Amino acid sequence: CASSTGTAGEKLFF.

The chain employs TRBV6-5 and TRBJ1-2, with D perhaps matching TRBD1 (5 bases). The CDR3 covers 14 residues. V lost 5 bases to trimming and J lost 8 bases, with 18 bases between them. From germline, CDR1 is MNHEY and CDR2 SVGAGI. The CDR3 sequence is CASSRTLRVGGYTF. Here the CDR3 DNA reads TGTGCCAGCAGTCGAACACTCAGGGTTGGGGGCTACACCTTC.

This chain uses TRBV24-1 with TRBJ2-7, with 12 bases identical to TRBD1. Trimming took 5 bases from V and 2 from J; bases not matched to a gene: 6. Germline lookup yields CDR1 KGHDR and CDR2 SFDVKD. The CDR3 loop spans 16 amino acids. The CDR3 DNA reads TGTGCCACCAGTGTGTTTGGGACAGGGGGCCCCTACGAGCAGTACTTC. Translation gives CATSVFGTGGPYEQYF.

The chain is built from TRBV29-1 and TRBJ1-2; possible D gene TRBD1, 6 bases. The length of the CDR3 is 17 residues. Trimming left V 1 base short and J 3 bases short, with 21 bases between. The germline V gene encodes CDR1 SQVTM and CDR2 ANQGSEA. CDR3 protein: CSVEAFRGSRGDYGYTF. DNA of the CDR3: TGCAGCGTTGAAGCATTCAGGGGAAGCAGGGGAGACTATGGCTACACCTTC.

The chain employs TRBV19 and TRBJ1-1; perhaps TRBD1 as D (6 bases). Germline CDR1 is LNHDA and CDR2 is SQIVND (reference sequence). This CDR3 spans 15 amino acids. Deletions cut 5 bases from V and 4 bases from J, with 17 bases between. Here the CDR3 DNA reads TGTGCCAGTAGTCAAACCCTCAGGGGAGTCACTGAAGCTTTCTTT. Translation gives CASSQTLRGVTEAFF.

The V and J genes are TRBV4-2 and TRBJ2-5; 8 positions match TRBD2. V was clipped by 0 bases and J by 4 bases; unmatched bases: 7. Germline values: CDR1 LGHNA, CDR2 YNFKEQ. CDR3 length equals 16 residues. CDR3 nucleotide sequence: TGTGCCAGCAGCCAAGACGGGTCGGGAGGGGTAGAGACCCAGTACTTC. Translated: CASSQDGSGGVETQYF.

The chain employs TRBV10-3 and TRBJ1-6; weak D call: TRBD1 (6 bases). Germline CDR1 and CDR2: ENHRY and SYGVKD. Trimming stripped 7 bases from V and 6 bases from J, with 10 bases between. The CDR3 spans 13 residues. DNA for the CDR3: TGTGCCATCAACCGGGACACTAATTCACCCCTCCACTTT. Translated, it gives CAINRDTNSPLHF.

This clone is medium-sized in the sample. The rearrangement links TRBV7-8 to TRBJ2-5; D perhaps matches TRBD2 (6 bases). V lost 3 bases to trimming and J lost 3 bases, with 14 bases between them. Germline V gene lookup returns CDR1 SGHVS and CDR2 FQNEAQ. CDR3 length: 15 residues. In DNA, the CDR3 is TGTGCCAGCAGCTTTTGGGGGGTGGCGAAAGAGACCCAGTACTTC. Protein: CASSFWGVAKETQYF. Full variable domain (rest looked up from reference TRBV7-8 and TRBJ2-5): GAGVSQSPRYKVAKRGQDVALRCDPISGHVSLFWYQQALGQGPEFLTYFQNEAQLDKSGLPSDRFFAERPEGSVSTLKIQRTQQEDSAVYLCASSFWGVAKETQYFGPGTRLLVL.

The CDR3 DNA reads TGTGCCAGCAGCATAGCGGGAGCGGGGCATGAGCAGTTCTTC. Translating it yields CASSIAGAGHEQFF. The chain is built from TRBV13 and TRBJ2-1, with TRBD2 matching over 9 bases. Germline-derived CDR1 and CDR2 are PRHDT and FYEKMQ (reference sequence). With V trimmed by 5 bases and J by 8 bases, 7 bases remained unmatched. There are 14 residues in the CDR3.

The chain is built from TRBV19 and TRBJ1-2; 12 positions agree with TRBD1. From germline, CDR1 is LNHDA and CDR2 SQIVND (reference sequence). This CDR3 region has 13 residues. V lost 9 bases to trimming and J lost 7 bases; unmatched junction nucleotides: 6. This chain's CDR3 is CASRDRGRGGYTF. CDR3 DNA: TGTGCCAGCAGGGACAGGGGGCGCGGTGGCTACACCTTC.

This chain uses TRBV5-1 with TRBJ2-3; 11 bases agree with TRBD2. The CDR3 runs to 18 residues. Germline V gene lookup returns CDR1 SGHRS and CDR2 YFSETQ. The junction had 7 bases not matched to a gene; V was cut back by 1 base and J by 0 bases. CDR3 nucleotides: TGCGCCAGCAGCTTGCGGCTAGCGGGGGGAATTAGCACAGATACGCAGTATTTT. Encoded protein: CASSLRLAGGISTDTQYF. Full variable domain (outside the CDR3, taken from reference TRBV5-1 and TRBJ2-3): KAGVTQTPRYLIKTRGQQVTLSCSPISGHRSVSWYQQTPGQGLQFLFEYFSETQRNKGNFPGRFSGRQFSNSRSEMNVSTLELGDSALYLCASSLRLAGGISTDTQYFGPGTRLTVL.

V is TRBV7-3 and J is TRBJ2-1; the D gene is possibly TRBD2 (5 bases). With 5 bases removed from V and 5 bases from J, the gap between germline ends came to 13 bases. Germline V gene data show CDR1 as SGHTA and CDR2 as FQGTGA. The CDR3 contains 14 residues. The CDR3 sequence: CASSPEGFHNEQFF. The CDR3 region has the DNA TGTGCCAGCAGCCCCGAGGGTTTCCACAATGAGCAGTTCTTC.